The subject of this entry is one TCR beta chain. Its binding antigen is unknown. No base quality information exists; no much larger clone differs at one position. The CDR3 contains 15 residues, cysteine and phenylalanine counted. The only DNA kept is the CDR3, 45 bases in frame from the first base. The germline V end is reduced by 4 bases and the J end by 7 bases; junction bases left unmatched: 9. The germline V gene sets CDR1 to ENHRY and CDR2 to SYGVKD. One collaborating source in Seattle enrolled patients during active infection and followed them longitudinally through the course of disease. Each collaborating institution followed its own protocols to collect whole blood in K2EDTA tubes. Collaborator samples were shipped for TCRbeta analysis as frozen whole blood, isolated PBMCs, or DNA extracted from either sample type. These data belong to a study of blood T cell repertoires in COVID-19 (dated by TCRdb to the early 2020s). Broadly, across the study: Collaborator samples came from the United States, Italy and Spain and covered acute and convalescent phases of COVID-19. The prospective study material was composed of cDNA or gDNA derived from T cells, B-cell-depleted T cells, or PBMCs. Deeply sampled blood TCRbeta repertoires from subjects exposed to, actively infected with, or recovered from COVID-19 were included in the dataset. The repertoires were released in a freely available public database intended as a resource for research on the immune response to SARS-CoV-2. Samples were obtained from the ongoing ImmuneRACE study (first 160 participants) and from 1,254 subjects provided by 6 global collaborators. Sample metadata almost always included a de-identified subject ID, COVID-19 status, age in years and sex. Where HLA class I and class II types were available, the types were taken from metadata supplied by the sample provider, not from assay-based typing. Points the paper makes about the study in general: The quantity of clinical and demographic metadata differed by source and by participant and was supplied without curation.

TCRbeta CDR3 regions were amplified from genomic DNA by means of the immunoSEQ Assay, a bias-controlled multiplex PCR. On the study's bioinformatics: Within the assay, amplification of reference gene primers was used to estimate how many nucleated cells each sample contained. To quantify the absolute abundance of each unique TCRbeta CDR3 rearrangement, sequence reads were collapsed and filtered. For each sample, productive Simpson clonality was calculated as the square root of Simpson's diversity index over productive rearrangements. Not all clones reach the TCRdb copy of this immuneACCESS table, which keeps in-frame sequences only. Checked studies attribute under half of the gap to unresolved V genes and leave the rest unexplained. The DNA was the basis for D and trimming; V, J and clone size are from that table. A total of approximately 97,000 clones appear in this sample, about nine tenths of them only once. The ten top clones hold approximately 5.4% of the sample.

This chain joins TRBV10-3 to TRBJ2-5; 10 nucleotides in the junction match TRBD1. The TCR originated in a woman aged 45-65 years with COVID-19, enrolled during active disease. The sample consisted of peripheral blood. The CDR3 here reads CAISGSDRGPGTQYF. The DNA sequence is as follows: TGTGCCATCAGTGGATCAGACAGGGGGCCTGGGACCCAGTACTTC.